The rows below give T cell receptor beta chains drawn from one sample of a study of blood T cell repertoires in COVID-19. Generated by immunoSEQ multiplex PCR, the TCRdb table keeps only in-frame clones and is missing some. The table lists approximately 300,000 clones, roughly 86% of them singletons. The sample comprised PBMCs or T cells enriched from blood (not recorded which). These receptors were obtained from a woman under 30 who had recovered from COVID-19. The CDR3 runs from the conserved cysteine through the conserved F or W. D genes are given only for firm matches. Clone sizes are given selectively: once, few, many, or a class where the clone is expanded.

CDR3aa: CASRRRMDNSPLHF
CDR3nt: TGTGCCAGCAGACGGAGAATGGATAATTCACCCCTCCACTTT
abundance: .
d_gene: .
v_gene: TRBV7-2
j_gene: TRBJ1-6

CDR3aa: CSVETDSSGLFF
CDR3nt: TGCAGCGTTGAAACCGACAGTTCAGGGCTGTTTTTT
abundance: few
d_gene: .
v_gene: TRBV29-1
j_gene: TRBJ2-2

CDR3aa: CASSQVAGEGTEAFF
CDR3nt: TGTGCCAGCAGCCAAGTCGCAGGGGAGGGCACTGAAGCTTTCTTT
abundance: .
d_gene: .
v_gene: TRBV3-1/TRBV3-2
j_gene: TRBJ1-1

CDR3aa: CASSPGTGNSPYEQYF
CDR3nt: TGTGCCAGCTCACCGGGGACAGGCAATTCGCCCTACGAGCAGTACTTC
abundance: few
d_gene: TRBD1
v_gene: TRBV18
j_gene: TRBJ2-7

CDR3aa: CASSLWRESGQGTDTQYF
CDR3nt: TGTGCCAGCAGCCTCTGGAGGGAAAGCGGACAGGGCACAGATACGCAGTATTTT
abundance: .
d_gene: .
v_gene: TRBV3-1/TRBV3-2
j_gene: TRBJ2-3

CDR3aa: CASSVGQGGTEAFF
CDR3nt: TGTGCCAGCAGCGTAGGTCAGGGTGGCACTGAAGCTTTCTTT
abundance: .
d_gene: .
v_gene: TRBV9
j_gene: TRBJ1-1

CDR3aa: CAISESGRKGYTF
CDR3nt: TGTGCCATCAGTGAGTCGGGGAGAAAGGGCTACACCTTC
abundance: .
d_gene: .
v_gene: TRBV10-3
j_gene: TRBJ1-2

CDR3aa: CASSLTAGGLYEQYF
CDR3nt: TGTGCCAGCAGCTTGACAGCGGGAGGCTTATACGAGCAGTACTTC
abundance: .
d_gene: TRBD2
v_gene: TRBV5-4
j_gene: TRBJ2-7

CDR3aa: CASSQETVNYGYTF
CDR3nt: TGCGCCAGCAGCCAAGAGACAGTCAACTATGGCTACACCTTC
abundance: .
d_gene: .
v_gene: TRBV4-1
j_gene: TRBJ1-2

CDR3aa: CASSYSAYRETEAFF
CDR3nt: TGTGCCAGCAGTTACTCGGCCTATAGGGAGACTGAAGCTTTCTTT
abundance: .
d_gene: .
v_gene: TRBV6-2/TRBV6-3
j_gene: TRBJ1-1

CDR3aa: CASSETTSGEYQETQYF
CDR3nt: TGCGCCAGCAGTGAGACGACTAGCGGAGAGTACCAAGAGACCCAGTACTTC
abundance: .
d_gene: TRBD2
v_gene: TRBV10-2
j_gene: TRBJ2-5

CDR3aa: CASNYWYGTGELFF
CDR3nt: TGTGCCAGCAACTATTGGTATGGCACCGGGGAGCTGTTTTTT
abundance: .
d_gene: .
v_gene: TRBV5-5
j_gene: TRBJ2-2

CDR3aa: CASSLVSDTEAFF
CDR3nt: TGTGCCAGCAGCTTAGTGAGCGACACTGAAGCTTTCTTT
abundance: .
d_gene: .
v_gene: TRBV11-3
j_gene: TRBJ1-1

CDR3aa: CASSQEWQGGTEAFF
CDR3nt: TGTGCCAGCAGCCAAGAGTGGCAGGGAGGCACTGAAGCTTTCTTT
abundance: .
d_gene: .
v_gene: TRBV3-1/TRBV3-2
j_gene: TRBJ1-1

CDR3aa: CASSLQGYEQYF
CDR3nt: TGTGCCAGCAGTCTCCAGGGGTACGAGCAGTACTTC
abundance: .
d_gene: .
v_gene: TRBV27
j_gene: TRBJ2-7

CDR3aa: CASSSSGSSYEQYF
CDR3nt: TGTGCCAGCAGCTCTAGCGGGAGCTCCTACGAGCAGTACTTC
abundance: .
d_gene: TRBD2
v_gene: TRBV7-2
j_gene: TRBJ2-7

CDR3aa: CASSVGQGNNSPLHF
CDR3nt: TGTGCCAGCAGCGTTGGACAGGGGAATAATTCACCCCTCCACTTT
abundance: .
d_gene: TRBD1
v_gene: TRBV9
j_gene: TRBJ1-6

CDR3aa: CAGRDGSSYNSPLHF
CDR3nt: TGTGCCGGGCGGGACGGCAGCTCCTATAATTCACCCCTCCACTTT
abundance: few
d_gene: .
v_gene: TRBV7-9
j_gene: TRBJ1-6

CDR3aa: CASSYRGGHGDTQYF
CDR3nt: TGTGCCAGCAGTTACAGGGGAGGCCATGGAGATACGCAGTATTTT
abundance: .
d_gene: .
v_gene: TRBV6-5
j_gene: TRBJ2-3

CDR3aa: CASSQSRELGTEAFF
CDR3nt: TGTGCCAGCAGCCAATCGCGGGAGTTAGGCACTGAAGCTTTCTTT
abundance: .
d_gene: .
v_gene: TRBV16
j_gene: TRBJ1-1

CDR3aa: CASTGAGGDTQYF
CDR3nt: TGTGCCAGTACTGGAGCGGGGGGGGATACGCAGTATTTT
abundance: .
d_gene: TRBD2
v_gene: TRBV19
j_gene: TRBJ2-3

CDR3aa: CASSTPLQGAEGYTF
CDR3nt: TGTGCCAGCAGCACTCCATTACAGGGGGCTGAGGGCTACACCTTC
abundance: few
d_gene: TRBD1
v_gene: TRBV7-2
j_gene: TRBJ1-2

CDR3aa: CASSTVTSGIQFF
CDR3nt: TGTGCCAGCAGTACCGTTACTAGCGGGATTCAGTTCTTC
abundance: once
d_gene: TRBD2
v_gene: TRBV6-5
j_gene: TRBJ2-1

CDR3aa: CASSEASGDYGYTF
CDR3nt: TGTGCCAGCAGTGAAGCTTCCGGAGACTATGGCTACACCTTC
abundance: .
d_gene: .
v_gene: TRBV6-1
j_gene: TRBJ1-2

CDR3aa: CASSPSGWDEQYF
CDR3nt: TGTGCCAGCAGTCCCTCAGGGTGGGACGAGCAGTACTTC
abundance: .
d_gene: .
v_gene: TRBV6-2/TRBV6-3
j_gene: TRBJ2-7

CDR3aa: CASSQDSNGDTGELFF
CDR3nt: TGCGCCAGCAGCCAAGACTCCAACGGGGACACCGGGGAGCTGTTTTTT
abundance: .
d_gene: .
v_gene: TRBV4-3
j_gene: TRBJ2-2

CDR3aa: CASSLPVLQGAWNQPQHF
CDR3nt: TGTGCCAGCAGTTTACCAGTTCTACAGGGGGCTTGGAATCAGCCCCAGCATTTT
abundance: .
d_gene: TRBD1
v_gene: TRBV28
j_gene: TRBJ1-5

CDR3aa: CASRAFGQGYTEAFF
CDR3nt: TGTGCCAGTAGAGCCTTCGGGCAGGGGTACACTGAAGCTTTCTTT
abundance: .
d_gene: .
v_gene: TRBV19
j_gene: TRBJ1-1

CDR3aa: CATSVDHRDGQPQHF
CDR3nt: TGTGCCACCAGTGTCGACCACAGGGACGGACAGCCCCAGCATTTT
abundance: .
d_gene: .
v_gene: TRBV24-1
j_gene: TRBJ1-5